This T cell receptor beta chain was found in a study of T-cell reconstitution after alpha-beta-depleted transplantation in children. The library targeted TCRbeta and was prepared with unique molecular identifiers. One entry per CDR3 protein results from TCRdb running MiXCR on the PCR reads. This table has about 980,000 distinct CDR3 sequences, about 29% appearing once. This clonotype originated in a boy under two years old who had a stem cell transplant for SCID, so the T cells may come from the graft donor. Sequencing used PBMCs, mostly from graft donor cells, obtained 360 days after TCRalphabeta/CD19-depleted stem cell transplant.

The DNA for the CDR3 is TGTGCCATCAGTGGAAATATGCGGGGGGGATTCTCCTACAATGAGCAGTTCTTC. As protein: CAISGNMRGGFSYNEQFF. The chain is built from TRBV10-3 and TRBJ2-1, with 9 positions matching TRBD2. The V and J ends lost 4 bases and 0 bases, in that order; junction bases with no gene match: 10. Germline assignment: CDR1 ENHRY and CDR2 SYGVKD. This CDR3 has 18 residues.